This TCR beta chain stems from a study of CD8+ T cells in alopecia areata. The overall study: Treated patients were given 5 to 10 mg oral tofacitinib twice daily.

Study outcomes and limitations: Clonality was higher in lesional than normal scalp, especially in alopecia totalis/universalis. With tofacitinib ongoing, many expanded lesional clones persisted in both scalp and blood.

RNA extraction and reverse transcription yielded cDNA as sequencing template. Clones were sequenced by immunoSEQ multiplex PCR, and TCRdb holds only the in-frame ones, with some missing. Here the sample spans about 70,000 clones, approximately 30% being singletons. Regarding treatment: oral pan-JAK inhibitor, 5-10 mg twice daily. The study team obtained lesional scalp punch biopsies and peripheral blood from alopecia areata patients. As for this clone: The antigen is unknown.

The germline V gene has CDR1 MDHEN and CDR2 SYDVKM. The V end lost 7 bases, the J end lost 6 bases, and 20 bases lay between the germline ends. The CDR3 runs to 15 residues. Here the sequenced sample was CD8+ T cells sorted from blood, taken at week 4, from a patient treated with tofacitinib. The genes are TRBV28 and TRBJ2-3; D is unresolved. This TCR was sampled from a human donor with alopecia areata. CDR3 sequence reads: CASMVPGGVWDTQYF. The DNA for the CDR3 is TGTGCCAGCATGGTGCCAGGTGGAGTGTGGGATACGCAGTATTTT.